The rows below give T cell receptor beta chains drawn from one sample of a study of blood T cell repertoires in COVID-19. Clones were read by immunoSEQ multiplex PCR, and TCRdb kept only the in-frame ones, dropping some. Here the sample spans 95,000 to 150,000 clones, about 82% being singletons. Sequencing was carried out using peripheral blood. Receptors originate from a man in his sixties with active or convalescent COVID-19. Each CDR3 is given with its conserved first and last residue. Fields, in order: clone size, J gene, D gene, V gene, CDR3 DNA, CDR3 protein. A D gene is named only where the DNA matches it firmly. For some rows the clone size is stated as once, few or many, or as a class when expanded; others skip it.

once TRBJ1-4 TRBD1 TRBV5-1 TGCGCCAGCAGCTCCCAAGGACAGGGTGCAACTAATGAAAAACTGTTTTTT CASSSQGQGATNEKLFF
- TRBJ2-7 TRBD2 TRBV7-2 TGTGCCAGCAGCTTTGGCGGGAGTGCCGAGCAGTACTTC CASSFGGSAEQYF
- TRBJ2-7 TRBD1 TRBV5-1 TGCGCCAGCAGCTCGGAAAACAGGGGGCCGAGTGAGCAGTACTTC CASSSENRGPSEQYF
- TRBJ2-2 - TRBV24-1 TGTGCCACCAGTGCCGCAGGGGTCGGGGAGCTGTTTTTT CATSAAGVGELFF
once TRBJ2-5 TRBD2 TRBV7-2 TGTGCCAGCATCCTAGCGGGAGCCCTTGGGACCCAGTACTTC CASILAGALGTQYF
- TRBJ2-1 TRBD1 TRBV24-1 TGTGCCACCAGTGATAGGACAGGGGGCGTCGACAATGAGCAGTTCTTC CATSDRTGGVDNEQFF
many TRBJ2-7 - TRBV28 TGTGCCAGCATGGTACAGGCTACCTACGAGCAGTACTTC CASMVQATYEQYF
- TRBJ2-3 TRBD2 TRBV6-2/TRBV6-3 TGTGCCAGCAGTTTTACTAGCGGGGTTACAGATCCGCAGTATTTT CASSFTSGVTDPQYF
- TRBJ1-3 TRBD1 TRBV5-1 TGCGCCAGCAGCTCGACAGGGCCCGCCGGAAACACCATATATTTT CASSSTGPAGNTIYF
- TRBJ1-5 - TRBV27 TGTGCCAGCAGCTCAGGTGGGGGAGGTAATCAGCCCCAGCATTTT CASSSGGGGNQPQHF
- TRBJ2-3 TRBD2 TRBV28 TGTGCCAGTACTAGCGCATCTACTAGCACAGATACGCAGTATTTT CASTSASTSTDTQYF
- TRBJ2-7 TRBD2 TRBV10-3 TGTGCCATCAGTGAGCACGTAGCGGGAGGGGTCTACGAGCAGTACTTC CAISEHVAGGVYEQYF
- TRBJ2-3 - TRBV14 TGTGCCAGCAGCCCTCCGGGGGTTTCCCTTACGCAGTATTTT CASSPPGVSLTQYF
- TRBJ2-3 - TRBV20-1 TGCAGTGCCCGCACCGCGGTCACGCAGTATTTT CSARTAVTQYF
- TRBJ1-1 - TRBV5-1 TGCGCCAGCAGCTTAAGGGGCGAGAACACTGAAGCTTTCTTT CASSLRGENTEAFF
few TRBJ2-1 - TRBV21-1 TGTGCCAGCAGCAACCCGGCCGTCGGCGGCCCTAGCTCCTACAATGAGCAGTTCTTC CASSNPAVGGPSSYNEQFF
- TRBJ2-1 TRBD2 TRBV5-4 TGTGCCAGCAGCTTGATCCTAGCGGGAGCAAGCAATGAGCAGTTCTTC CASSLILAGASNEQFF
few TRBJ2-2 TRBD2 TRBV7-6 TGTGCCAGCAGCGTCCGGACTAGGACCGGGGAGCTGTTTTTT CASSVRTRTGELFF
- TRBJ2-3 - TRBV5-8 TGTGCCAGCAGCTTGGGGCAATACACAGATACGCAGTATTTT CASSLGQYTDTQYF
few TRBJ1-5 - TRBV3-1/TRBV3-2 TGTGCCAGCAGCCAAGGGAAGAGGGCCCAGCATTTT CASSQGKRAQHF
few TRBJ2-5 - TRBV2 TGTGCCAGCAGTGAAAGCCCGGGTATGACGACCCAGTACTTC CASSESPGMTTQYF
once TRBJ2-7 TRBD2 TRBV6-5 TGTGCCAGCGGGATAGCGGGAGGAGACGAGCAGTACTTC CASGIAGGDEQYF
- TRBJ2-1 - TRBV5-1 TGCGCCAGCAGTCCAGGTCTATCAGACAATGAGCAGTTCTTC CASSPGLSDNEQFF
- TRBJ2-7 TRBD2 TRBV6-5 TGTGCCAGCAGTTACCTGCTAGCGGGATCCTACGAGCAGTACTTC CASSYLLAGSYEQYF
- TRBJ2-5 - TRBV7-3 TGTGCCAGCAGCTTAGACTCATCGGGGGAGACCCAGTACTTC CASSLDSSGETQYF
- TRBJ2-7 - TRBV20-1 TGCAGTGCTAGTTTAAACGCCGGCAGCACTAGCATCGACGAGCAGTACTTC CSASLNAGSTSIDEQYF
- TRBJ2-5 TRBD2 TRBV5-4 TGTGCCAGCAGCTTGGGGCCTAGCGGGAGCGGATTAGAGACCCAGTACTTC CASSLGPSGSGLETQYF
few TRBJ1-6 - TRBV27 TGTGCCAGCAGTTCATACAGGGCTAATTCACCCCTCCACTTT CASSSYRANSPLHF